Listed below are T cell receptor beta chains from one sample, sequenced in a study of T cell repertoires in cytomegalovirus infection. Each CDR3 protein gets one entry after TCRdb re-called the reads with MiXCR. The sample lists hundreds of thousands of distinct CDR3 sequences; over 15% were seen once. The source material was PBMCs. The origin of the receptors is a human donor in good health (CMV status not recorded). Some clones in this sample may be carry-over from other donors' samples. Each CDR3 is given with its conserved first and last residue. D genes are given only for firm matches. The size field is filled for only some rows; it gives once, few, many or a size class.

d_call,j_call,v_call,clone_size,cdr3_nt,cdr3_aa
.,TRBJ2-3,TRBV11-2,few,TGTGCCAGCAGCCCGACTGAGAATACGCAGTATTTT,CASSPTENTQYF
TRBD1,TRBJ1-5,TRBV20-1,.,TGCAGTGCCGCACAGGGGTTGATCAATCAGCCCCACCATTTT,CSAAQGLINQPHHF
.,TRBJ2-1,TRBV5-1,.,TGCGCCAGCAGCTTGATTAGGGAGCAGTTCTTC,CASSLIREQFF
TRBD1,TRBJ2-5,TRBV7-2,.,TGTGCCAGCAGCCTGGACAGGGGGCGAGGAGAGACCCAGTACTTC,CASSLDRGRGETQYF
.,TRBJ1-4,TRBV10-3,many,TGTGCCATCAGTGATCCGACTCCCGGTGAAAAACTGTTTTTT,CAISDPTPGEKLFF
.,TRBJ2-1,TRBV12-3/TRBV12-4,few,TGTGCCAGCAGTTTAGGGGCAGAGCAGTTCTTC,CASSLGAEQFF
TRBD2,TRBJ2-1,TRBV12-3/TRBV12-4,many,TGTGCCAGCACCATACCCAGACTAGCGGGAGCATCCTACAATGAGCAGTTCTTC,CASTIPRLAGASYNEQFF
.,TRBJ2-3,TRBV12-3/TRBV12-4,.,TGTGCCAGCAGTTTGACTGCCGCAGATACGCAGTATTTT,CASSLTAADTQYF
.,TRBJ2-7,TRBV5-1,.,TGCGCCAGCAGCCCGGGCGGGGCAAGGAGCTCCTACGAGCAGTACTTC,CASSPGGARSSYEQYF
.,TRBJ1-2,TRBV19,.,TGTGCCAGTAGTATAGGCGGCCAGGCCCCCTATGGCTACACCTTC,CASSIGGQAPYGYTF
.,TRBJ1-4,TRBV12-3/TRBV12-4,many,TGTGCCAGCAGATGGGAAGCGGCCAGCTACTCAACTAATGAAAAACTGTTTTTT,CASRWEAASYSTNEKLFF
.,TRBJ1-2,TRBV12-3/TRBV12-4,many,TGTGCCAGCAGTTCTCGATTAGCCCTTGACTATGGCTACACCTTC,CASSSRLALDYGYTF
.,TRBJ2-7,TRBV27,.,TGTGCCAGCAAGGGAGCCGTAACCTACGAGCAGTACTTC,CASKGAVTYEQYF
.,TRBJ1-2,TRBV20-1,few,TGCAGTGCTAGACCTGACGAAAGGGACGGCTACACCTTC,CSARPDERDGYTF
.,TRBJ1-1,TRBV11-2,many,TGTGCCAGCACCCTAGGCGGGGGGAGATGGAACACTGAAGCTTTCTTT,CASTLGGGRWNTEAFF
.,TRBJ1-5,TRBV28,few,TGTGCCACCCCGGCTAGCGGGATAGGCCAGCCCCAGCATTTT,CATPASGIGQPQHF
.,TRBJ2-1,TRBV7-2,many,TGTGCCAGCAGCTTAGCGCTTGGGTTTTACAATGAGCAGTTCTTC,CASSLALGFYNEQFF
TRBD2,TRBJ2-5,TRBV28,.,TGTGCCAGCAGGCTAGCGGGAGGCCCTGTGTACTTC,CASRLAGGPVYF
TRBD2,TRBJ2-4,TRBV7-2,few,TGTGCCAGCAGCTTGCGAGCGGGAGTAGCCAAAAACATTCAGTACTTC,CASSLRAGVAKNIQYF
.,TRBJ1-4,TRBV7-8,many,TGTGCCAGCAGGGCAGGGGCGCTCAATGAAAAACTGTTTTTT,CASRAGALNEKLFF
.,TRBJ1-6,TRBV12-3/TRBV12-4,many,TGTGCCAGCAGTTTAGAACCTGATAATTCACCCCTCCACTTT,CASSLEPDNSPLHF
.,TRBJ1-1,TRBV5-4,.,TGTGCCAGCAGCTTTCCCCCAGGCTCTGAAGCTTTCTTT,CASSFPPGSEAFF
.,TRBJ2-1,TRBV2,.,TGTGCCAGCAGCGCCCCCGGACTTAAGAATGAGCAGTTCTTC,CASSAPGLKNEQFF
TRBD2,TRBJ2-4,TRBV19,many,TGTGCCAGTAGTACCAGAAGGCTAGCGGAAGCCAACTGGGAGAACATTCAGTACTTC,CASSTRRLAEANWENIQYF